The T cell receptor (beta chain) described here comes from a study of spatial heterogeneity in lung cancer. TCRdb redid the calling of the 5' RACE reads with MiXCR, one entry per CDR3 protein. The profile shows 15,000 or so distinct CDR3 sequences, approximately 4.5% of them singletons. Study-level findings and limits: It was found that expanded intratumoral alpha and beta TCR counts tracked tumor mutation counts.

Time point of the sample: sample taken at primary tumor resection. This clonotype was detected ten times or more. Its antigen remains unknown. Germline CDR1 SGHTA, CDR2 FQGNSA. Trimming removed 2 bases at V and 10 bases at J, with 12 bases between. This CDR3 has 13 amino acids. The TCR sequence derives from a female donor with early-stage non-small cell lung cancer. Sequenced material: lung tumor tissue, taken at surgery. The V call is TRBV7-2, the J call TRBJ2-1, with a possible D match to TRBD2 (6 bases). The CDR3 bases are TGTGCCAGCAGCTTATGGTCAGCGGGCGAGCAGTTCTTC. Amino acids: CASSLWSAGEQFF.